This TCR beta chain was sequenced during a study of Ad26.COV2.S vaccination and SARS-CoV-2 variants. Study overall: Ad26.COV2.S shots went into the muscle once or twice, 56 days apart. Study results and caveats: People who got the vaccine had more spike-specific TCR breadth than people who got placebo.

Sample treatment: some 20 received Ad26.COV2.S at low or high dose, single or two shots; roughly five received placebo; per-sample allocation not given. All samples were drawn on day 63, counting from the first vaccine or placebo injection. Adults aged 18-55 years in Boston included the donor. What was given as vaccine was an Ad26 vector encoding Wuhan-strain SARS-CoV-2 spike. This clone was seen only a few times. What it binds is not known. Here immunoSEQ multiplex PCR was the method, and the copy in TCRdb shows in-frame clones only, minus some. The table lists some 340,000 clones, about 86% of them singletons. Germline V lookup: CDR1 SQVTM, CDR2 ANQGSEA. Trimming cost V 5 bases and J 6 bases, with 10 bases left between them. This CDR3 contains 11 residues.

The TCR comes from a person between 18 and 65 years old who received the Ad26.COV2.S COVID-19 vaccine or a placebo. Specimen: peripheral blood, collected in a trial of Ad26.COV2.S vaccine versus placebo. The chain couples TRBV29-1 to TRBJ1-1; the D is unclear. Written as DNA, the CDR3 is TGCAGCGTTCAAGGGCCAGCTGAAGCTTTCTTT. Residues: CSVQGPAEAFF.